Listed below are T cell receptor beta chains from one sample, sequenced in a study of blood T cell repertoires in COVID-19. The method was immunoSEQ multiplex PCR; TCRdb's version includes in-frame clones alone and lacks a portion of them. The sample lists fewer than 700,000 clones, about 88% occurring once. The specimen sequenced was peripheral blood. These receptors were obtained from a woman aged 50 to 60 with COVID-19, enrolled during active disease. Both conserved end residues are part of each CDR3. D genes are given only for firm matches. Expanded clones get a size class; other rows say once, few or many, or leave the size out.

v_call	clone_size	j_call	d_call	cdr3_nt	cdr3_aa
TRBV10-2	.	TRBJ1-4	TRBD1	TGCGCCAGCAGTGATTTCTGGGGACAGGGGGCGACTAATGAAAAACTGTTTTTT	CASSDFWGQGATNEKLFF
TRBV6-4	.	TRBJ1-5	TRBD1	TGTGCCAGCAGGCAACAGGGGGCTAATCAGCCCCAGCATTTT	CASRQQGANQPQHF
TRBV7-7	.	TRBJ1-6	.	TGTGCCAGCAGCCGCGCGACTCGACGCGAGAATTCACCCCTCCACTTT	CASSRATRRENSPLHF
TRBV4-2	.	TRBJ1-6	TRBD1	TGTGCCAGCAGCCAAGCCGGGACAGGGTCTTCACCCCTCCACTTT	CASSQAGTGSSPLHF
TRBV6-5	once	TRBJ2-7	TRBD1	TGTGCCAGCAGTCCGTACAGGGGGCCCTACGAGCAGTACTTC	CASSPYRGPYEQYF
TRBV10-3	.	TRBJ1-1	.	TGTGCCACCGCATTGACAGTGAACACTGAAGCTTTCTTT	CATALTVNTEAFF
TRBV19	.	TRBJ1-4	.	TGTGCCAGTAGTATAGTTCCGGGAGAAAAACTGTTTTTT	CASSIVPGEKLFF
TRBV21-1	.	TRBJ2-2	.	TGTGCCAGCAGAAAGACAGATTCGAACACCGGGGAGCTGTTTTTT	CASRKTDSNTGELFF
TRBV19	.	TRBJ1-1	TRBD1	TGTGCCAGTAGGCCGATACAGGGGGCTAATTCGACTGAAGCTTTCTTT	CASRPIQGANSTEAFF
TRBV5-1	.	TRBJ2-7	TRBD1	TGCGCCAGCAGCTTGGCGACAGGGTACGAGCAGTACTTC	CASSLATGYEQYF
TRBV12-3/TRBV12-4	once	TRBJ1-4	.	TGTGCCAGCAGTGACAGCAATGAAAAACTGTTTTTT	CASSDSNEKLFF
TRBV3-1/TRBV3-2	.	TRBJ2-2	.	TGTGCCAGCAGCCTCCGGGAGATAGGGGAGCTGTTTTTT	CASSLREIGELFF
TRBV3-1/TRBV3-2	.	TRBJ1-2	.	TGTGCCAGCAGCCAGGTTGGCCGCTACTATGGCTACACCTTC	CASSQVGRYYGYTF
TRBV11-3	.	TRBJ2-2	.	TGTGCCAGCAGCTTAGTCTCAGGGTACACCGGGGAGCTGTTTTTT	CASSLVSGYTGELFF
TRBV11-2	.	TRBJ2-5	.	TGTGCCAGCAGCCCTAGTCGATGGGGAGAGGGCCAGTACTTC	CASSPSRWGEGQYF
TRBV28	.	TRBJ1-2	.	TGTGCCAGCAGTCCTGCGGGCCTCAAAACACACCATGGCTACACCTTC	CASSPAGLKTHHGYTF
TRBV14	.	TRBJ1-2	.	TGTGCCAGCAGCCAAGTAGTCGTCGGGGGCTACACCTTC	CASSQVVVGGYTF
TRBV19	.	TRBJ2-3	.	TGTGCCAGTAAGCTGATACCTGCCGCAGATACGCAGTATTTT	CASKLIPAADTQYF
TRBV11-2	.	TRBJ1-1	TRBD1	TGTGCCAGCAGCTCGAACAGGGGGCGGGACACTGAAGCTTTCTTT	CASSSNRGRDTEAFF
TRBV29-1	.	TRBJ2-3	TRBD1	TGCAGCGTGACCGGACAGGCAAGCACAGATACGCAGTATTTT	CSVTGQASTDTQYF
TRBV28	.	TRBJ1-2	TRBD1	TGTGCCAGCAGCCTCCCGGGACAGATACTCTATGGCTACACCTTC	CASSLPGQILYGYTF